This passage covers 16 T cell receptor beta chains from one sample sequenced in a study of blood T cell repertoires in COVID-19. Profiled with immunoSEQ multiplex PCR; TCRdb holds only in-frame clones, not every one. Among roughly 220,000 clones listed, 84% were seen once. The sample taken for sequencing was peripheral blood. Receptor source: a woman aged 55-70 years who had recovered from COVID-19.

The chain couples TRBV19 to TRBJ1-5, with D possibly TRBD1 on 6 matching bases. V was shortened by 5 bases and J by 7 bases, with 18 bases between the two germline ends. The CDR3 runs 15 residues. CDR1 LNHDA and CDR2 SQIVND come from the germline V gene (reference sequence). The CDR3 is CASSPRGPGGQPQHF. The CDR3 coding sequence is TGTGCCAGTAGTCCCAGGGGACCCGGGGGGCAGCCCCAGCATTTT.

The gene calls are TRBV19 and TRBJ2-7; D may be TRBD2 (5 bases). Per germline, CDR1 LNHDA and CDR2 SQIVND (reference sequence). The CDR3 totals 14 residues. Trimming pared 6 bases from V and 3 bases from J, leaving 15 bases between. The CDR3 coding sequence is TGTGCCAGTAGCCCTTCGGGGTTCGGCTACGAGCAGTACTTC. It encodes CASSPSGFGYEQYF.

The rearrangement joins TRBV7-2 to TRBJ2-1, with 8 bases aligning to TRBD2. CDR3 length: 14 amino acids. V dropped 8 bases and J dropped 8; count of bases not matched to a gene: 11. Germline V CDR1 and CDR2: SGHTA, FQGNSA. The CDR3 region is CASLNWEGLDEQFF. The CDR3 coding sequence is TGTGCCAGCCTAAATTGGGAGGGACTAGATGAGCAGTTCTTC.

This sequence joins TRBV12-3 or TRBV12-4 and TRBJ2-3, with 11 bases matching TRBD2. J lost 10 bases, V lost 2 bases, and 2 bases had no gene match. This CDR3 is built from 13 residues. This chain's CDR3 is CASSLTSGGAQYF. The CDR3, as DNA: TGTGCCAGCAGTTTAACTAGCGGGGGTGCGCAGTATTTT.

This clone was seen just once. This chain connects TRBV15 to TRBJ1-1; 8 nucleotides align to TRBD1. CDR3 length: 19 amino acids. From germline, CDR1 is LNHNV and CDR2 YYDKDF (reference sequence). Trimming removed 2 bases from V and 0 bases from J; junction bases left unmatched: 14. The CDR3 DNA reads as TGTGCCACCAGCAGATCCCTTCTGCGGACAGGGTGGATGAACACTGAAGCTTTCTTT. Its protein is CATSRSLLRTGWMNTEAFF.

CDR3 protein: CASSGHPFRDYEQYF. CDR3 DNA: TGTGCCAGCAGCGGACACCCTTTCCGGGACTACGAGCAGTACTTC. The chain uses TRBV9 and TRBJ2-7; D might be TRBD2 (5 bases). CDR1 and CDR2 from the germline V gene are SGDLS and YYNGEE. CDR3 size: 15 residues. V shed 3 bases and J shed 3 bases, with 16 bases lying between them.

This chain connects TRBV29-1 to TRBJ2-1, with TRBD1 identical over 7 bases. CDR3 size: 15 residues. The V segment lost 1 base and the J segment 8 bases; nucleotides outside the gene matches: 11. Germline V gene lookup returns CDR1 SQVTM and CDR2 ANQGSEA. The CDR3: CSVEGKGAEFDEQFF. The CDR3 coding sequence is TGCAGCGTTGAAGGGAAGGGGGCAGAGTTCGATGAGCAGTTCTTC.

V and J are TRBV5-6 and TRBJ1-6, with TRBD1 as a possible D gene (6 bases). V lost 3 bases and J lost 6, with 16 bases in between. The germline V gene encodes CDR1 SGHDT and CDR2 YYEEEE. This CDR3 has 16 residues. This CDR3 is CASSSGVRGSNSPLHF. Written as DNA, the CDR3 is TGTGCCAGCAGCTCAGGCGTCAGGGGAAGTAATTCACCCCTCCACTTT.

The V and J genes are TRBV2 and TRBJ2-5; D is possibly TRBD2 (5 bases). The V and J ends lost 2 bases and 0 bases respectively, with 7 bases between them. Germline V gene lookup returns CDR1 SNHLY and CDR2 FYNNEI. CDR3 length: 14 amino acids. The CDR3 protein is CASSESGNQETQYF. CDR3 coding DNA: TGTGCCAGCAGTGAAAGCGGCAACCAAGAGACCCAGTACTTC.

This sequence joins TRBV6-5 and TRBJ1-6; D gene ambiguous. The V gene's germline CDR1 is MNHEY and CDR2 SVGAGI. This CDR3 contains 14 residues. Trimming left V 0 bases short and J 8 bases short, with 8 bases between. This CDR3 reads CASSYSIQYSPLHF. In nucleotides, the CDR3 is TGTGCCAGCAGTTACTCTATACAATATTCACCCCTCCACTTT.

V usage is TRBV5-1 and J usage is TRBJ2-6; D perhaps matches TRBD2 (7 bases). Trimming removed 1 base from V and 1 base from J, with 12 bases in between. This CDR3 comprises 17 residues. In germline, CDR1 is SGHRS, CDR2 YFSETQ. The CDR3 bases are TGCGCCAGCAGCTTGAGGGGGGGCGCGTCTGGGGCCAACGTCCTGACTTTC. Translating it yields CASSLRGGASGANVLTF.

This CDR3 reads CASSDTVYSNQPQHF. The CDR3 coding sequence is TGTGCCAGCAGCGACACAGTATATAGCAATCAGCCCCAGCATTTT. This chain joins TRBV6-5 and TRBJ1-5; D gene unclear. V lost 6 bases and J 0 bases, leaving 12 bases between the germline ends. Germline CDR1 is MNHEY and CDR2 is SVGAGI. The CDR3 has 15 amino acids.

The chain has TRBV18 and TRBJ2-1, with TRBD2 identical over 7 bases. Germline V CDR1 and CDR2: KGHSH, LQKENI. V lost 2 bases, J lost 5 bases, and 6 bases stayed unmatched. CDR3 size: 15 residues. The CDR3 DNA sequence: TGTGCCAGCTCACCATGGGGGGGGGACGACAATGAGCAGTTCTTC. Encoded protein: CASSPWGGDDNEQFF.

The CDR3 loop reads CASSGGHHLGYNEQFF. The CDR3 DNA reads TGTGCCAGCAGTGGGGGACACCATTTGGGGTACAATGAGCAGTTCTTC. The V call is TRBV6-1, the J call TRBJ2-1; possibly TRBD1 for D (6 bases). From germline, CDR1 is MNHNS and CDR2 SASEGT. The CDR3 has 16 amino acids. Deletions cut 4 bases from V and 4 bases from J, with 17 bases between.

This chain joins TRBV4-1 and TRBJ1-4; a weak D match, TRBD1 (5 bases). CDR3 length: 20 amino acids. The germline V gene has CDR1 MGHRA and CDR2 YSYEKL. The V and J ends lost 5 bases and 3 bases respectively, with 28 bases between them. The CDR3, as DNA: TGCGCCAGCAGCTTCTTACCATTACTCCCGGGACTTCGGGCTAATGAAAAACTGTTTTTT. Amino acids: CASSFLPLLPGLRANEKLFF.

Notes on this clone: This sample includes further DNA sequences coding for the same CDR3. The chain recombines TRBV2 with TRBJ1-2; 7 bases are a match to TRBD1. V shed 9 bases, J shed 2 bases, and the junction held 6 bases outside the gene matches. This CDR3 comprises 13 residues. CDR1 and CDR2 (germline): SNHLY, FYNNEI. In DNA form, the CDR3 reads TGTGCCAGTTCCCGGGACAGCAACTATGGCTACACCTTC. It is translated as CASSRDSNYGYTF.